This is a list of T cell receptor beta chains from one sample in a study of shared clonotypes between healthy human individuals. Measured with immunoSEQ multiplex PCR; TCRdb has only the in-frame clones, and not every one. The sample lists fewer than 850,000 clones; about two thirds were seen once. The sample was memory CD4+ T cells sorted from blood. Receptor source: a woman in her 30s in good health. The CDR3 runs from the conserved cysteine through the conserved F or W. The D gene is left open where the match is weak. Only part of the rows carry a size: once, few, many, or a class if the clone is expanded.

CDR3	DNA	V	D	J	size
CASSLAGSGNTDTQYF	TGTGCCAGCAGCTTAGCTGGTAGCGGGAATACAGATACGCAGTATTTT	TRBV11-2	TRBD2	TRBJ2-3	-
CASSMFDGSPYEQYF	TGTGCCAGTAGTATGTTCGACGGGAGCCCCTACGAGCAGTACTTC	TRBV19	-	TRBJ2-7	-
CASSVGDSGRVEQYF	TGTGCCAGCAGCGTAGGCGATAGCGGGAGGGTCGAGCAGTACTTC	TRBV9	TRBD2	TRBJ2-7	-
CSVRTSGRSRNEQFF	TGCAGCGTTAGGACTAGCGGGAGATCAAGGAATGAGCAGTTCTTC	TRBV29-1	TRBD2	TRBJ2-1	-
CASSFGELGTDTQYF	TGCGCCAGCAGCTTTGGGGAGTTGGGCACAGATACGCAGTATTTT	TRBV5-1	-	TRBJ2-3	-
CASSEGTARTDTQYF	TGCGCCAGCAGCGAGGGGACAGCACGCACAGATACGCAGTATTTT	TRBV5-1	TRBD1	TRBJ2-3	-
CAWRHSGNTIYF	TGTGCCTGGCGCCACTCTGGAAACACCATATATTTT	TRBV30	-	TRBJ1-3	-
CSVDRGPYGYTF	TGCAGCGTTGATCGCGGGCCCTATGGCTACACCTTC	TRBV29-1	-	TRBJ1-2	-
CASSPGTRGTEQFF	TGTGCCAGCTCACCAGGGACTCGGGGCACTGAGCAGTTCTTC	TRBV18	-	TRBJ2-1	-
CASSLGLGGTSGYEQYF	TGCGCCAGCAGCTTGGGGTTGGGCGGGACTAGCGGTTACGAGCAGTACTTC	TRBV5-1	TRBD2	TRBJ2-7	few
CAYKGAGETQYF	TGTGCCTATAAGGGGGCTGGAGAGACCCAGTACTTC	TRBV30	TRBD1	TRBJ2-5	-
CASSPRELMETQYF	TGTGCCAGCTCACCCCGGGAGTTAATGGAGACCCAGTACTTC	TRBV18	-	TRBJ2-5	-
CASSIGGNEQFF	TGTGCCAGTAGTATAGGAGGGAATGAGCAGTTCTTC	TRBV19	-	TRBJ2-1	-
CASSFGLAWAEETQYF	TGCGCCAGCAGCTTTGGACTAGCGTGGGCTGAAGAGACCCAGTACTTC	TRBV5-1	TRBD2	TRBJ2-5	-
CAWGEASGTYEQYF	TGTGCCTGGGGGGAGGCTAGCGGGACATACGAGCAGTACTTC	TRBV30	TRBD2	TRBJ2-7	-
CSVVPGTGGTEAFF	TGCAGCGTCGTACCCGGGACAGGGGGCACTGAAGCTTTCTTT	TRBV29-1	TRBD1	TRBJ1-1	-
CASSDGGRRSYNEQFF	TGTGCCAGCAGTGATGGGGGGCGAAGATCCTACAATGAGCAGTTCTTC	TRBV2	-	TRBJ2-1	-
CASSSPVSGANVLTF	TGTGCCAGCAGTTCTCCTGTCTCTGGGGCCAACGTCCTGACTTTC	TRBV28	-	TRBJ2-6	-
CASSQDREGQETQYF	TGTGCCAGCAGCCAGGACAGGGAAGGGCAAGAGACCCAGTACTTC	TRBV11-2	TRBD1	TRBJ2-5	-
CASSKGVAVVQPQHF	TGTGCCAGCAGTAAAGGGGTGGCCGTCGTTCAGCCCCAGCATTTT	TRBV2	-	TRBJ1-5	-
CASSPIQTLNYGYTF	TGTGCCAGCAGCCCTATTCAGACATTGAACTATGGCTACACCTTC	TRBV7-9	-	TRBJ1-2	few
CASSPETGGETQYF	TGCGCCAGCAGCCCGGAGACGGGGGGAGAGACCCAGTACTTC	TRBV5-1	TRBD2	TRBJ2-5	-
CASSPGTETLKAFF	TGTGCCAGCTCACCCGGGACAGAAACACTGAAAGCTTTCTTT	TRBV18	TRBD1	TRBJ1-1	-
CASSPQRWTADNQPQHF	TGCGCCAGCAGTCCCCAAAGGTGGACAGCGGATAATCAGCCCCAGCATTTT	TRBV23-1	-	TRBJ1-5	-
CASSYGEVAGNTIYF	TGTGCCAGCAGTTACGGGGAGGTCGCCGGAAACACCATATATTTT	TRBV6-6	-	TRBJ1-3	-
CASSVGGLNTGELFF	TGTGCCAGCAGCGTCGGCGGACTGAACACCGGGGAGCTGTTTTTT	TRBV9	-	TRBJ2-2	many
CASSQDVQGMEQYF	TGCGCCAGCAGCCAAGACGTCCAAGGGATGGAGCAGTATTTT	TRBV4-1	-	TRBJ2-3	-
CASSLWIGTGSQPQHF	TGTGCCAGCAGTTTATGGATTGGCACGGGTTCCCAGCCCCAGCATTTT	TRBV28	-	TRBJ1-5	-
CAISGGASGSVGVREQYF	TGTGCCATCAGTGGGGGGGCTAGCGGGAGTGTTGGGGTTCGCGAGCAGTACTTC	TRBV10-3	TRBD2	TRBJ2-7	-
CASSPAAGRNRRNEQYF	TGTGCCAGCAGCCCTGCCGCCGGGCGGAACAGGAGGAATGAGCAGTACTTC	TRBV7-2	-	TRBJ2-7	few
CASSDRTGGLYEQYF	TGCGCCAGCAGCGACCGGACAGGGGGCTTGTACGAGCAGTACTTC	TRBV5-1	TRBD1	TRBJ2-7	few
CASSLFGQETQYF	TGTGCCAGCAGCTTATTTGGGCAAGAGACCCAGTACTTC	TRBV13	-	TRBJ2-5	few